This T cell receptor (beta chain) was observed in a study of shared clonotypes between healthy human individuals. Study outcomes and limitations: Generally, naive subsets came out with larger estimated richness than memory subsets.

Sequencing was at deep level. Genomic DNA belonging to each subset was distributed in equal measure over several immunoSEQ plates. Assay: immunoSEQ multiplex PCR; the TCRdb copy retains only in-frame clones and omits some. The data contain about 330,000 clones, 74% of them singletons. CD4+ cell separation produced CD45RA+ naive and CD45RA-negative memory subsets. Points on this clone: Antigen: not known.

V was clipped by 3 bases and J by 6 bases, with 12 bases between them. The CDR3 consists of 13 residues. Germline loops: CDR1 SEHNR, CDR2 FQNEAQ (reference sequence). The rearrangement links TRBV7-9 to TRBJ2-7, with no clear D. The source is a man younger than 45 in good health. Material for sequencing was memory CD4+ T cells sorted from blood. Subset reported: CD45RA-negative fraction. The CDR3 DNA follows: TGTGCCAGCAGCTTCGACATTTGGGGCGAGCAGTACTTC. Translated, it gives CASSFDIWGEQYF.